Below, one T cell receptor beta chain is given with its context. The antigen is unknown. CDR3 size: 13 residues. Germline V gives CDR1 KGHSH, CDR2 LQKENI. Deletions cut 4 bases from V and 0 bases from J, with 7 bases between. Assay used: immunoSEQ multiplex PCR; TCRdb lists only in-frame clones, some missing. The sample carries fewer than 65,000 clones, approximately 90% recorded once. The data belong to a study of OX40 agonist ivuxolimab in advanced cancers. As for the study in general: Participants averaged around 60 years of age (range about 23 to 90) and were 75% to 90% male.

General observations from the study: Expanded clones were, on average, more numerous in CD8+ T cells than in CD4+.

The chain uses TRBV18 and TRBJ2-7, with D unresolved. This sequence originates from an adult with an advanced solid tumor such as melanoma, head and neck, liver or kidney cancer. Specimen: CD4+ or CD8+ T cells sorted from blood, collected in a trial of the OX40 agonist ivuxolimab. CDR3 sequence reads: CASSLTSSYEQYF. The CDR3 bases are TGTGCCAGCTCACTCACGAGCTCCTACGAGCAGTACTTC.